The present entry profiles one TCR beta chain with its context. Its antigen is unknown. This entry comes from a study of long-term antiretroviral therapy in people with HIV. For the study at large: The 2015 immediate-ART recommendation came about a decade after the earliest samples.

The CDR3 has 16 amino acids. V dropped 5 bases and J dropped 8; count of bases not matched to a gene: 16. Germline values: CDR1 LNHDA, CDR2 SQIVND (reference sequence). Findings and limits, study-wide: Clones that expanded before ART (that is, prior to treatment) dominated the repertoire at all time points. An increase in diversity followed ART, yet levels stayed below transplant donor controls.

Survey-level immunoSEQ v3.0 assays were run. TCRdb keeps only in-frame clones here, not all; method: immunoSEQ multiplex PCR. The sample gives 45,000 or so clones, around 96% of which show up once; roughly 2.5% is in the top ten. The material was unsorted PBMCs, obtained 3.7 years after starting antiretroviral therapy. This clonotype was obtained from a woman aged 45-60 years with HIV. J is TRBJ1-2 and V is TRBV19, with 8 nucleotides matching TRBD1. In nucleotides, the CDR3 is TGTGCCAGTAGTCCTCCGGGACAGGCCGGATTTCGAGGCTACACCTTC. Encoded protein: CASSPPGQAGFRGYTF.